The 25 T cell receptor beta chains in this list originate from one sample, sequenced in a study of shared clonotypes between healthy human individuals. Sequencing was performed with immunoSEQ multiplex PCR; in TCRdb, only in-frame clones are kept and a portion is missing. The sample has under 2.5 million clones, around 92% seen once. Sequencing was performed on naive CD4+ T cells from PBMCs. Indicated subset: CD45RA+ positively selected. The receptors here all came from a man aged 18 to 29 in good health. Some clones in this sample may be carry-over from other donors' samples.

This chain uses TRBV6-4 with TRBJ1-5; D is uncertain. V lost 3 bases and J lost 0, with 6 bases in between. The germline gives CDR1 MRHNA, CDR2 SNTAGT. The CDR3 extends over 14 amino acids. CDR3 in DNA: TGTGCCAGCAGTGAAGAGTATAGCAATCAGCCCCAGCATTTT. Translated, it gives CASSEEYSNQPQHF.

The genes are TRBV28 and TRBJ1-1, with TRBD1 matching 7 bases. Losses at the gene ends were 8 bases for V and 3 bases for J; bases not matched to a gene: 3. The CDR3 has 12 amino acids. Germline CDR1 and CDR2: MDHEN and SYDVKM. The CDR3 spells CASGRGHTEAFF. The CDR3 DNA reads as TGTGCCAGCGGAAGGGGGCACACTGAAGCTTTCTTT.

The rearrangement uses TRBV4-2 and TRBJ2-1; 7 bases align to TRBD2. J gave up 3 bases and V 0 bases, and 11 bases lay outside the gene matches. The CDR3 is 18 amino acids. The germline gives CDR1 LGHNA, CDR2 YNFKEQ. CDR3 sequence: CASSQDPGWREIYNEQFF. The CDR3, as DNA: TGTGCCAGCAGCCAAGATCCAGGGTGGCGGGAGATCTACAATGAGCAGTTCTTC.

J is TRBJ1-5 and V is TRBV6-1; 7 bases map to TRBD1. Looked up from germline, CDR1 is MNHNS and CDR2 is SASEGT. This CDR3 contains 14 residues. V was pared by 5 bases and J by 7 bases, with 8 bases of the junction left unmatched. For the CDR3, the DNA is TGTGCCAGCAGTCTCCGGGACAGTAGACAGCCCCAGCATTTT. This codes for CASSLRDSRQPQHF.

The chain joins TRBV7-2 to TRBJ1-1, with D unresolved. This CDR3 contains 14 residues. Per the germline V gene, CDR1 is SGHTA and CDR2 is FQGNSA. Deletions cut 1 base from V and 4 bases from J, with 10 bases between. The CDR3 loop reads CASSLVAPSTEAFF. Written as DNA, the CDR3 is TGTGCCAGCAGCTTAGTGGCCCCATCCACTGAAGCTTTCTTT.

This chain uses TRBV29-1 with TRBJ1-1; possible D gene TRBD1, 6 bases. Germline V gene data show CDR1 as SQVTM and CDR2 as ANQGSEA. CDR3 length equals 14 residues. V lost 1 base to trimming and J lost 4 bases, with 13 bases between them. CDR3 sequence (DNA): TGCAGCGTTGAAGTTCTGGGGGCAGGCACTGAAGCTTTCTTT. This translates into CSVEVLGAGTEAFF.

This rearrangement joins TRBV28 to TRBJ1-2; a possible D gene is TRBD1 (5 bases). V was pared by 3 bases and J by 2 bases, with 16 bases between. CDR1 is MDHEN, CDR2 SYDVKM, per germline. CDR3 length: 16 amino acids. The CDR3 region has the DNA TGTGCCAGCAGTTTCCCCCACGGACACGCGAACTATGGCTACACCTTC. Translation: CASSFPHGHANYGYTF.

Details on this clone: At the DNA level, this CDR3 is encoded by other sequences in the same sample as well. This chain uses TRBV28 with TRBJ1-5; no definite D call. The CDR3 has 11 amino acids. Germline CDR1 and CDR2: MDHEN and SYDVKM. Trimming cost V 5 bases and J 3 bases, with 2 bases left between them. As DNA, the CDR3 is TGTGCCAGCAGTACCAATCAGCCCCAGCATTTT. It codes for CASSTNQPQHF.

The rearrangement joins TRBV7-7 to TRBJ2-7; 10 bases line up with TRBD2. The CDR3 loop spans 16 amino acids. The germline CDR1 and CDR2 sequences are SSHAT and FNYEAQ (reference sequence). V shed 5 bases, J shed 3 bases, and the junction held 10 bases outside the gene matches. The CDR3 loop reads CASSRGVVAGGYEQYF. CDR3 DNA sequence: TGTGCCAGCAGCCGGGGGGTGGTAGCGGGAGGCTACGAGCAGTACTTC. Full variable domain (remainder filled in from reference TRBV7-7 and TRBJ2-7): GAGVSQSPRYKVTKRGQDVTLRCDPISSHATLYWYQQALGQGPEFLTYFNYEAQPDKSGLPSDRFSAERPEGSISTLTIQRTEQRDSAMYRCASSRGVVAGGYEQYFGPGTRLTVT.

The rearrangement links TRBV7-9 to TRBJ2-1; D is uncertain. The CDR3 contains 13 residues. CDR1 and CDR2 from the germline V gene are SEHNR and FQNEAQ (reference sequence). The V end lost 5 bases, the J end lost 5 bases, and 10 bases lay between the germline ends. In DNA, the CDR3 is TGTGCCAGCAGCCCCCGGGCCGACAATGAGCAGTTCTTC. Residues: CASSPRADNEQFF.

The genes are TRBV18 and TRBJ2-4; weak D call: TRBD2 (5 bases). In germline, CDR1 is KGHSH, CDR2 LQKENI. V was clipped by 3 bases and J by 3 bases, with 15 bases between them. The CDR3 has 16 residues. The CDR3 nucleotides are TGTGCCAGCTCACCCCAAGATGGAGGTCACAAAAACATTCAGTACTTC. As protein: CASSPQDGGHKNIQYF.

V usage is TRBV9 and J usage is TRBJ1-1, with a weak D call TRBD1 (6 bases). Germline CDR1 is SGDLS and CDR2 is YYNGEE. The CDR3 has 17 amino acids. Trimming took 0 bases from V and 4 from J, leaving 19 bases between them. The DNA for the CDR3 is TGTGCCAGCAGCGTAGAAGGGGGGCTGCGAGGGAGCACTGAAGCTTTCTTT. Residues: CASSVEGGLRGSTEAFF.

The V gene is TRBV5-1, the J gene TRBJ2-7; the D is unclear. The CDR3 runs to 15 residues. Germline loops: CDR1 SGHRS, CDR2 YFSETQ. Trimming took off 5 bases at V and 2 bases at J, with 17 bases between the two ends. The CDR3 sequence is CASSTPGGAAYEQYF. The CDR3 DNA follows: TGCGCCAGCAGTACCCCTGGCGGAGCCGCCTACGAGCAGTACTTC. Full variable domain (rest looked up from reference TRBV5-1 and TRBJ2-7): KAGVTQTPRYLIKTRGQQVTLSCSPISGHRSVSWYQQTPGQGLQFLFEYFSETQRNKGNFPGRFSGRQFSNSRSEMNVSTLELGDSALYLCASSTPGGAAYEQYFGPGTRLTVT.

The count of this clone is one. This CDR3 is CASSDGSNIQYF. The CDR3 region has the DNA TGTGCCAGCAGTGACGGGTCAAACATTCAGTACTTC. The chain links TRBV6-4 to TRBJ2-4; D not resolved. This CDR3 has 12 residues. V dropped 2 bases and J dropped 6 bases, with 5 bases sitting between them. CDR1 is MRHNA and CDR2 is SNTAGT in the germline V gene.

The rearrangement uses TRBV28 and TRBJ2-5; TRBD1 or TRBD2 may be the D gene (5 bases each). Germline V lookup: CDR1 MDHEN, CDR2 SYDVKM. Trimming took 1 base from V and 1 from J, leaving 13 bases between them. This CDR3 spans 16 amino acids. Here the CDR3 reads CASSLYPGTPQETQYF. DNA of the CDR3: TGTGCCAGCAGTTTATATCCGGGGACGCCCCAAGAGACCCAGTACTTC.

The J gene is TRBJ2-7, the V gene TRBV6-1, with 10 bases identical to TRBD2. The CDR3 extends over 14 amino acids. V shed 7 bases, J shed 6 bases, and the junction held 9 bases outside the gene matches. From germline, CDR1 is MNHNS and CDR2 SASEGT. CDR3 region: CASITSGRAAEQYF. The CDR3 nucleotides read TGTGCCAGCATTACAAGCGGGAGGGCCGCCGAGCAGTACTTC.

The CDR3 loop is CASQGTGTEAFF. CDR3 DNA: TGTGCCAGTCAGGGGACGGGCACTGAAGCTTTCTTT. The chain combines TRBV28 with TRBJ1-1; D might be TRBD1 (6 bases). This CDR3 region has 12 residues. The V end lost 9 bases, the J end lost 4 bases, and 12 bases lay between the germline ends. Germline lookup yields CDR1 MDHEN and CDR2 SYDVKM.

J is TRBJ2-3 and V is TRBV9, with TRBD1 identical over 9 bases. From germline, CDR1 is SGDLS and CDR2 YYNGEE. CDR3 length equals 14 residues. With 7 bases clipped from V and 3 bases from J, the junction kept 6 bases outside the gene matches. CDR3 sequence: CASAGTGQTDTQYF. The CDR3 DNA reads TGTGCCAGCGCCGGGACAGGGCAAACAGATACGCAGTATTTT.

This chain links TRBV6-6 with TRBJ2-4; 11 nucleotides line up with TRBD1. Per the germline V gene, CDR1 is MNHNY and CDR2 is SVGAGI (reference sequence). The V segment lost 5 bases and the J segment 14 bases; nucleotides outside the gene matches: 2. The CDR3 contains 11 residues. CDR3 residues: CASSTGQGEYF. Here the CDR3 DNA reads TGTGCCAGCAGTACGGGACAGGGGGAGTACTTC.

This clone came up once. This chain links TRBV30 with TRBJ2-1; possible D gene TRBD1, 6 bases. Between the trimmed V and J ends, which lost 5 bases and 9 bases, there was a span of 11 bases. The CDR3 contains 11 residues. Germline V gives CDR1 GTSNPN, CDR2 SVGIG (reference sequence). CDR3 nucleotide sequence: TGTGCCTGGGTCTGGGACACTGAGCAGTTCTTC. This sequence encodes CAWVWDTEQFF. Full variable domain (remainder filled in from reference TRBV30 and TRBJ2-1): SQTIHQWPATLVQPVGSPLSLECTVEGTSNPNLYWYRQAAGRGLQLLFYSVGIGQISSEVPQNLSASRPQDRQFILSSKKLLLSDSGFYLCAWVWDTEQFFGPGTRLTVL.

This chain joins TRBV5-4 and TRBJ2-3, with 9 bases that match TRBD1. V dropped 2 bases and J dropped 4; count of bases not matched to a gene: 8. Germline V gives CDR1 SGHNT, CDR2 YYREEE (reference sequence). The CDR3 extends over 16 amino acids. The CDR3 DNA follows: TGTGCCAGCAGCTTAAACCCGGGACAGGGCTCAGATACGCAGTATTTT. It yields the protein CASSLNPGQGSDTQYF.

V and J are TRBV14 and TRBJ2-2; weak D call: TRBD1 (5 bases). The V end was cut by 0 bases, the J end by 7 bases, with 12 bases between. Germline values: CDR1 SGHDN, CDR2 FVKESK. The CDR3 loop spans 15 amino acids. DNA of the CDR3: TGTGCCAGCAGCCAAGACTGGCAGGGTGGCGGGGAGCTGTTTTTT. Amino acids: CASSQDWQGGGELFF.

The V and J genes are TRBV5-1 and TRBJ2-1; tentative D call: TRBD2 (5 bases). Germline V CDR1 and CDR2: SGHRS, YFSETQ. CDR3 length equals 15 residues. V dropped 3 bases and J dropped 8 bases, with 18 bases sitting between them. CDR3 nucleotides: TGCGCCAGCAGCTATATGGTGGGAGCGGTCGATGAGCAGTTCTTC. This encodes CASSYMVGAVDEQFF.

Details on this clone: The identical CDR3 is also encoded by other nucleotide sequences in the sample. The rearrangement uses TRBV5-1 and TRBJ1-1, with TRBD1 as a possible D gene (5 bases). Germline CDR1 SGHRS, CDR2 YFSETQ. This CDR3 spans 13 amino acids. Trimming stripped 1 base from V and 5 bases from J, with 9 bases between. Here the CDR3 DNA reads TGCGCCAGCAGCTTGCCAGGGTCGACTGAAGCTTTCTTT. It encodes CASSLPGSTEAFF. Filled out from reference TRBV5-1 and TRBJ1-1, the complete variable domain reads KAGVTQTPRYLIKTRGQQVTLSCSPISGHRSVSWYQQTPGQGLQFLFEYFSETQRNKGNFPGRFSGRQFSNSRSEMNVSTLELGDSALYLCASSLPGSTEAFFGQGTRLTVV.

The chain recombines TRBV4-1 with TRBJ1-2; 9 nucleotides match TRBD1. The CDR3 totals 15 residues. V shed 2 bases, J shed 6 bases, and the junction held 7 bases outside the gene matches. CDR1 MGHRA and CDR2 YSYEKL come from the germline V gene. The CDR3 loop is CASSQPGQGKNGYTF. In DNA form, the CDR3 reads TGCGCCAGCAGCCAACCGGGACAGGGAAAGAATGGCTACACCTTC.